The source of this T cell receptor (beta chain) is a study of T-cell reconstitution after alpha-beta-depleted transplantation in children. General study findings and limits: It was reported that alpha-beta T cells came from several hundred expanded graft clones (about two months after transplant).

Germline V gives CDR1 SGHRS, CDR2 YFSETQ. This CDR3 is built from 13 residues. The V end was cut by 5 bases, the J end by 1 base, with 9 bases between. Of note for this clonotype: Its target is unknown.

Unique molecular identifiers were used to barcode this TCRbeta library. MiXCR was run by TCRdb on the PCR reads, yielding one entry per CDR3 protein. The top ten hold around a third of the sample, which has 500,000 to 600,000 distinct CDR3 sequences, 27% seen once. V usage is TRBV5-1 and J usage is TRBJ1-2; D ambiguous. Sequenced here: PBMCs, sampled before TCRalphabeta/CD19-depleted stem cell transplant. The receptor was isolated from a boy younger than two with Wiskott-Aldrich syndrome, due to receive a stem cell transplant. CDR3 coding DNA: TGCGCCAGCAGTACATACGATAACTATGGCTACACCTTC. Translating it yields CASSTYDNYGYTF.